The 11 T cell receptor beta chains reported below all come from one sample, sequenced in a study of T cells in Graves' hyperthyroidism and ophthalmopathy. TCR beta CDR3 sequences were amplified from RNA transcripts. In the first-round RT-PCR of the TCR CDR3, the HTBI primer set was used. TCRdb itself ran the multiplex PCR reads through MiXCR, one entry per CDR3 protein. The top ten hold 18% of the sample, which has 550,000 to 600,000 distinct CDR3 sequences, approximately 15% seen once. The sequencing sample was made of blood. The receptor source for this set is a woman between 18 and 30 years old with Graves' hyperthyroidism.

This clonotype was observed a handful of times. V gene TRBV11-3 combines with J gene TRBJ2-7; 8 positions agree with TRBD2. V lost 0 bases to trimming and J lost 0 bases; unmatched junction nucleotides: 7. Germline-derived CDR1 and CDR2 are SGHNT and YENEEA. The CDR3 length is 17 residues. The CDR3 is CASSLDIERGSSYEQYF. The CDR3 DNA sequence: TGTGCCAGCAGCTTAGATATTGAGCGGGGGAGCTCCTACGAGCAGTACTTC.

The chain uses TRBV29-1 and TRBJ2-7; D uncertain. The V and J ends lost 7 bases and 0 bases respectively, with 10 bases between them. There are 12 residues in the CDR3. From germline, CDR1 is SQVTM and CDR2 ANQGSEA. CDR3 in amino acids: CSANDGSYEQYF. CDR3 DNA: TGCAGCGCGAACGACGGCTCCTACGAGCAGTACTTC.

This clonotype was counted between two and nine times. The gene calls are TRBV6-2 or TRBV6-3 and TRBJ2-7; tentative D call: TRBD1 (6 bases). This CDR3 region has 15 residues. Germline V gene sequence: CDR1 MNHEY, CDR2 SVGEGT. The V and J ends lost 4 bases and 0 bases respectively, with 13 bases between them. The CDR3 is CASSSRTVSSYEQYF. DNA of the CDR3: TGTGCCAGCAGTTCTCGGACAGTTTCCTCCTACGAGCAGTACTTC.

This clonotype turned up a few times. The chain joins TRBV24-1 to TRBJ2-1; TRBD2 is a possible D gene (6 bases). The V gene lost 5 bases and the J gene lost 8 bases, with 12 bases spanning the gap. The germline gives CDR1 KGHDR, CDR2 SFDVKD. The CDR3 has 13 amino acids. The CDR3 protein is CATSVPGADEQFF. The CDR3 DNA reads as TGTGCCACCAGTGTTCCGGGAGCGGATGAGCAGTTCTTC.

This clonotype was recorded a few times. This chain links TRBV18 with TRBJ2-5; D unclear. Trimming removed 2 bases from V and 4 bases from J, with 8 bases in between. This CDR3 is 13 amino acids long. Germline CDR1 reads KGHSH; CDR2 reads LQKENI. The DNA for the CDR3 is TGTGCCAGCTCACCAGAGACGCCAGAGACCCAGTACTTC. Translation gives CASSPETPETQYF.

About this clonotype: This clone may be a read error of a much larger clone one base away. This chain joins TRBV20-1 and TRBJ2-1; the match to TRBD2 covers 12 bases. V lost 4 bases, J lost 6 bases, and 1 base stayed unmatched. This CDR3 is built from 13 residues. Germline V CDR1 and CDR2: DFQATT, SNEGSKA (reference sequence). The CDR3 bases are TGCAGTGCTACTAGCGGGGGGGCCAATGAGCAGTTCTTC. This encodes CSATSGGANEQFF.

V and J are TRBV7-3 and TRBJ1-5; TRBD1 agrees at 12 bases. The CDR3 is 19 residues long. With V trimmed by 1 base and J by 0 bases, 7 bases remained unmatched. Germline CDR1 SGHTA, CDR2 FQGTGA. The DNA for the CDR3 is TGTGCCAGCAGCTTAAGGGCGGGACAGGGGGCAGATAGCAATCAGCCCCAGCATTTT. Translation gives CASSLRAGQGADSNQPQHF.

The chain couples TRBV3-1 to TRBJ1-2; possibly TRBD1 for D (6 bases). The CDR3 loop spans 15 amino acids. Germline CDR1 and CDR2: LGHDT and YNNKEL (reference sequence). The V and J ends lost 0 bases and 6 bases respectively, with 14 bases between them. This CDR3 is CASSQDRARGDGYTF. The CDR3 nucleotides read TGTGCCAGCAGCCAAGATAGGGCCAGGGGCGATGGCTACACCTTC.

There are many counts of this clonotype. The V gene is TRBV6-1, the J gene TRBJ2-3, with a possible D match to TRBD1 (5 bases). CDR1 is MNHNS and CDR2 is SASEGT in the germline V gene. V lost 5 bases and J lost 2, with 17 bases in between. This CDR3 has 16 amino acids. This CDR3 reads CASSLPRQTLTDTQYF. The CDR3 coding sequence is TGTGCCAGCAGTCTACCCCGACAGACTCTCACAGATACGCAGTATTTT.

The gene calls are TRBV18 and TRBJ2-7, with D unresolved. The CDR3 covers 11 residues. Germline V gene sequence: CDR1 KGHSH, CDR2 LQKENI. V dropped 6 bases and J dropped 6 bases, with 9 bases sitting between them. CDR3 amino acids: CASSHKTEQYF. The CDR3 coding sequence is TGTGCCAGCTCCCACAAAACCGAGCAGTACTTC. The full variable domain, in which reference TRBV18 and TRBJ2-7 provide the parts outside the CDR3, is NAGVMQNPRHLVRRRGQEARLRCSPMKGHSHVYWYRQLPEEGLKFMVYLQKENIIDESGMPKERFSAEFPKEGPSILRIQQVVRGDSAAYFCASSHKTEQYFGPGTRLTVT.

V is TRBV20-1 and J is TRBJ2-2; possibly TRBD1 for D (5 bases). Germline-derived CDR1 and CDR2 are DFQATT and SNEGSKA (reference sequence). Trimming shortened V by 3 bases and J by 4 bases, and 12 bases separated the two germline ends. This CDR3 comprises 14 residues. As DNA, the CDR3 is TGCAGTGCTAGCCCTCCTAGGGGCACCGGGGAGCTGTTTTTT. The encoded protein is CSASPPRGTGELFF.